Detailed here is one T cell receptor (beta chain). Its antigen is unknown. These data are taken from a study of response to subunit inactivated influenza vaccine. Points from the study as a whole: The authors offered the suggestion that each seasonal influenza vaccination recruits few new T cells.

The V gene's germline CDR1 is MNHNS and CDR2 SASEGT. This CDR3 region has 14 residues. Trimming pared 6 bases from V and 0 bases from J, leaving 10 bases between. One entry per CDR3 protein, called by TCRdb with MiXCR from the RT-PCR reads. The table records fewer than 550,000 distinct CDR3 sequences, less than 30% of them present only once. This clonotype originated in a man aged 50 or older who received an inactivated influenza vaccine. The V gene is TRBV6-1, the J gene TRBJ2-3; D perhaps matches TRBD2 (5 bases). This specimen consisted of CD4+ T cells sorted from PBMCs, obtained 4 to 6 days after vaccination. In DNA, the CDR3 is TGTGCCAGCAGCCGGGAATCTAGCACAGATACGCAGTATTTT. Its translation is CASSRESSTDTQYF.